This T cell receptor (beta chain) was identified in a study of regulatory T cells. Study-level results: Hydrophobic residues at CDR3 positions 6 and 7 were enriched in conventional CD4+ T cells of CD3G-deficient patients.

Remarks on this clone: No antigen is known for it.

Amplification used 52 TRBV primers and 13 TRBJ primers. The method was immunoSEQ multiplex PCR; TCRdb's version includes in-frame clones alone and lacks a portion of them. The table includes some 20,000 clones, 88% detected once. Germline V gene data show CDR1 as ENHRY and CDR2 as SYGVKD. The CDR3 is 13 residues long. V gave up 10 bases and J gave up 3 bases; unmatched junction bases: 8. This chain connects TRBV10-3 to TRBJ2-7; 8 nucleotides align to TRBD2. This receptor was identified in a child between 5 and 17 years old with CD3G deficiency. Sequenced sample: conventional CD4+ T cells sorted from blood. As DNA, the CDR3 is TGTGCCACCGCGCGGGGGGCCGGCTACGAGCAGTACTTC. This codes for CATARGAGYEQYF.